The sequence of this T cell receptor (beta chain) was determined in a study of shared clonotypes between healthy human individuals. Study background: Each donor contributed plates that comprised three CD4 naive, three CD4 memory, two CD8 naive and one CD8 memory. Findings of the study overall: All-four-donor shared clonotypes had higher generation probabilities than non-shared clonotypes did. A small donor pool kept down the genetic and exposure-history diversity that was represented.

The assay used deep level. The repertoire was sequenced with immunoSEQ multiplex PCR; TCRdb's copy has only in-frame clones and lacks some. The sample yields around 2.5 million clones, 80% to 95% seen once. The V and J ends lost 2 bases and 0 bases respectively, with 23 bases between them. The CDR3 totals 20 residues. In germline, CDR1 is WNHNN, CDR2 SYGVQD (reference sequence). This clone was counted a single time. The antigen is undetermined. V and J are TRBV10-1 and TRBJ1-5; D may be TRBD1 (5 bases). The TCR comes from a man aged 18 to 30 in good health. Some clones in this sample may be carry-over from other donors' samples. Sequencing input: naive CD4+ T cells from PBMCs. Subset in this sample: CD45RA+ positively selected. The CDR3 loop reads CASSEPGQHTNFNSNQPQHF. The CDR3 DNA reads as TGCGCCAGCAGTGAGCCTGGACAACATACAAACTTCAATAGCAATCAGCCCCAGCATTTT.